The entry that follows covers one T cell receptor beta chain sequence. This clonotype occurred many times. No antigen is known for it. One base away there is no much larger clone; base qualities are not given. TCR libraries were built from roughly 440 ng RNA with the Immunoverse kit, using molecular barcoded adaptors covering alpha/delta and beta/gamma chains. TCR library preparation used the same RNA that was used for transcriptome sequencing. TCR libraries were sequenced on an Illumina HiSeq 4000 with 2 x 150 cycles. The authors' analysis ran thus. Using MiXCR, which included quality filtering and error correction, TCR reads were aligned to human V, D, J and C references and then assembled into CDR3 clonotypes. Clonotype counts and gene usage diversity were analyzed with the tcR package in R. Raw mapping reads were checked after the RNA-seq reads had been mapped by STAR aligner version 2.5.3a onto the human GRCh37 genome. To test the effect of sequencing depth on detected clonotypes, IR-seq fastq files were randomly downsampled using Seqtk 1.3. In-frame beta chains were kept once TCRdb had trimmed the public reads at Q25 with fastp and called clones with MiXCR. Rows with one shared CDR3 protein collapse into an entry with the most common genes and DNA. These V and J calls rely on TCRdb rather than the paper's analysis. The sample has more than 100,000 distinct CDR3 sequences on record, under 15% of them singletons. 7.5% to 10% of the sample goes to the ten largest clones.

These data are taken from a study of read filtering for tumor transcriptome and immune sequencing (dated by TCRdb to 2020 to 2021). With regard to the full study: Of the patients in the cohort, fewer than 20 were male and around 15 were female, and their mean age was approximately 70 years, with a range of 47 to 80. The study compared TCR repertoires from targeted immune repertoire sequencing and bulk whole-transcriptome sequencing run on the same bone marrow samples. After DNase treatment, whole-transcriptome libraries were prepared with the TruSeq RNA Access Library Prep Kit. As a main aim, a read-filtering strategy for immune repertoire data was addressed, with the specific question being whether clonotypes supported by a single read should be removed. By revised international staging, eight or nine patients were R-ISS I, over 15 were R-ISS II and roughly 7 were R-ISS III. TCR-region mapped reads per sample ranged from about 3.5 to 10.27 million with IR-seq versus only about 75 to 1,400 with RNA-seq. Points the paper makes about the study in general: The sorted CD138-negative fraction was composed of a mixed bone marrow immune population rather than of purified T cells. Single-read clonotypes made up around 82% of clonotypes but only approximately 3.7% of total reads in IR-seq, compared with approximately 75% of clonotypes and around 45% of reads in RNA-seq. Compared with RNA-seq, IR-seq captured clonotypes at much higher depth and more reliably, and a smaller IR-seq throughput was enough to identify most shared clonotypes. When single-read clonotypes were removed, the proportions of shared clonotypes in IR-seq and RNA-seq correlated more strongly.

Bone marrow was sampled from every patient at the time of active disease. Bone marrow mononuclear cells were isolated by Ficoll-Hypaque density gradient centrifugation. CD138-negative cells were obtained by negative selection after labeling with CD138 magnetic microbeads on a MACS separator, removing myeloma plasma cells. The purity of the isolated cells was checked by flow cytometry with CD138 antibodies on an Attune NxT. TRIzol reagent was used to extract total RNA, and a NanoDrop spectrophotometer was used to quantify the extracted RNA. For each patient, the CD138-negative bone marrow sample underwent paired RNA-seq and IR-seq. This TCR derives from a donor older than 35 with multiple myeloma. Specimen: a population of CD138-negative cells sorted from bone marrow. The cell subset or site label of this sample denotes: bone marrow mononuclear cells depleted of CD138+ plasma/myeloma cells by negative magnetic selection.

The nucleotides are TGTGCCAGCAGCCCTCACTCCCGGGGTACGACACCCCTCCACTTT. The resulting protein is CASSPHSRGTTPLHF. This sequence uses TRBV3-1 and TRBJ1-6, with the D segment identity uncertain. The CDR3 runs 15 residues from the cysteine to the phenylalanine. This entry keeps only the CDR3 DNA: 45 bases, framed from base 1. V gives up 4 bases and J gives up 11 bases, and the segment between their germline ends measures 18 bases. CDR1 is given as LGHDT and CDR2 as YNNKEL, both from the germline V gene (reference sequence). With the rest looked up from the reference TRBV3-1 and TRBJ1-6 genes rather than sequenced, the full variable domain is DTAVSQTPKYLVTQMGNDKSIKCEQNLGHDTMYWYKQDSKKFLKIMFSYNNKELIINETVPNRFSPKSPDKAHLNLHINSLELGDSAVYFCASSPHSRGTTPLHFGNGTRLTVT.